This passage covers 17 T cell receptor beta chains from one sample sequenced in a study of blood T cell repertoires in COVID-19. Using immunoSEQ multiplex PCR, the repertoire was profiled, and TCRdb retains in-frame clones only, with some absent. The data contain under 200,000 clones, around 83% of them singletons. Sequencing was done on a sample of peripheral blood. These receptors were collected from a woman in her 70s who had recovered from COVID-19.

The V gene is TRBV11-2, the J gene TRBJ2-2; 7 bases map to TRBD1. This CDR3 spans 15 amino acids. J gave up 5 bases and V 5 bases, and 8 bases lay outside the gene matches. Germline CDR1 SGHAT, CDR2 FQNNGV. The DNA for the CDR3 is TGTGCCAGCAGCGCTAGGGGGCTAAGGACCGGGGAGCTGTTTTTT. Translated, it gives CASSARGLRTGELFF. The full variable domain, its missing parts supplied by reference TRBV11-2 and TRBJ2-2, is EAGVAQSPRYKIIEKRQSVAFWCNPISGHATLYWYQQILGQGPKLLIQFQNNGVVDDSQLPKDRFSAERLKGVDSTLKIQPAKLEDSAVYLCASSARGLRTGELFFGEGSRLTVL.

The chain uses TRBV19 and TRBJ1-1, with a possible D match to TRBD1 (5 bases). The V and J ends lost 7 bases and 4 bases respectively, with 16 bases between them. Looked up from germline, CDR1 is LNHDA and CDR2 is SQIVND (reference sequence). This CDR3 is built from 14 residues. The CDR3, as DNA: TGTGCCAGTATCCCCCCAGGGTCGAGCACTGAAGCTTTCTTT. It encodes CASIPPGSSTEAFF.

The chain joins TRBV28 to TRBJ1-5; D might be TRBD1 (6 bases). Germline CDR1 MDHEN, CDR2 SYDVKM. This CDR3 is built from 15 residues. V was pared by 8 bases and J by 6 bases, with 20 bases between. CDR3 sequence (DNA): TGTGCCAGCCTACACCCGGCGGGGGCCGGTCAGCCCCAGCATTTT. Protein product: CASLHPAGAGQPQHF.

The J gene is TRBJ1-2, the V gene TRBV15; the match to TRBD1 covers 11 bases. The CDR3 length is 16 residues. V dropped 0 bases and J dropped 8; count of bases not matched to a gene: 8. From germline, CDR1 is LNHNV and CDR2 YYDKDF (reference sequence). The CDR3 sequence: CATSRDWDRGIRGYTF. The CDR3 DNA sequence: TGTGCCACCAGCAGAGATTGGGACAGGGGGATACGGGGCTACACCTTC.

The chain uses TRBV5-1 and TRBJ2-1, with D possibly matching TRBD1 (6 bases). The V end lost 0 bases, the J end lost 9 bases, and 13 bases lay between the germline ends. The CDR3 runs 14 residues. Germline loops: CDR1 SGHRS, CDR2 YFSETQ. CDR3 protein: CASSLVPGDGEQFF. The CDR3 DNA reads TGCGCCAGCAGCTTGGTCCCAGGGGACGGTGAGCAGTTCTTC.

This chain joins TRBV11-2 and TRBJ1-1; 8 bases are shared with TRBD1. Germline-derived CDR1 and CDR2 are SGHAT and FQNNGV. This CDR3 is built from 15 residues. The J segment lost 2 bases and the V segment lost 1 base, leaving 3 bases of the junction unmatched. This CDR3 is CASSLAGQVNTEAFF. CDR3 DNA sequence: TGTGCCAGCAGCTTAGCGGGACAGGTCAACACTGAAGCTTTCTTT.

J is TRBJ2-5 and V is TRBV18, with 12 bases aligning to TRBD2. The CDR3 consists of 16 residues. J lost 4 bases, V lost 6 bases, and 9 bases had no gene match. CDR1 and CDR2 (germline): KGHSH, LQKENI. DNA for the CDR3: TGTGCCAGCTCCCAGACCAAGACTAGCGGGAGAGAGACCCAGTACTTC. Protein: CASSQTKTSGRETQYF.

The rearrangement uses TRBV4-2 and TRBJ2-7, with 9 bases lining up with TRBD2. Germline V gene lookup returns CDR1 LGHNA and CDR2 YNFKEQ. With V trimmed by 0 bases and J by 6 bases, 9 bases remained unmatched. The CDR3 runs 16 residues. This chain's CDR3 is CASSQDGGSGSAEQYF. CDR3 sequence (DNA): TGTGCCAGCAGCCAAGATGGGGGTAGCGGGAGTGCCGAGCAGTACTTC.

The sample holds one count of this clone. This chain uses TRBV27 with TRBJ1-2; a possible D gene is TRBD1 (5 bases). The CDR3 length is 17 residues. Germline assignment: CDR1 MNHEY and CDR2 SMNVEV (reference sequence). V was shortened by 3 bases and J by 3 bases, with 20 bases between the two germline ends. The CDR3 nucleotides read TGTGCCAGCAGTTTTTTGGCGGGGGGAACCGGCGACTATGGCTACACCTTC. Its protein is CASSFLAGGTGDYGYTF.

The chain uses TRBV30 and TRBJ1-2, with D possibly TRBD1 on 6 matching bases. Germline loops: CDR1 GTSNPN, CDR2 SVGIG (reference sequence). CDR3 length equals 14 residues. The V gene lost 3 bases and the J gene lost 4 bases, with 15 bases spanning the gap. CDR3 residues: CAWRRGARGYGYTF. CDR3 bases: TGTGCCTGGAGGCGGGGGGCGCGGGGCTATGGCTACACCTTC.

The gene calls are TRBV24-1 and TRBJ2-7; D is possibly TRBD1 (7 bases). Per the germline V gene, CDR1 is KGHDR and CDR2 is SFDVKD. V lost 9 bases, J lost 6 bases, and 17 bases lay in between. The length of the CDR3 is 13 residues. CDR3 bases: TGTGCCACCCAGGGGGTCCGGGGAGGCGAGCAGTACTTC. As protein: CATQGVRGGEQYF.

This sequence joins TRBV19 and TRBJ1-2; 7 bases fit TRBD1. The CDR3 spans 16 residues. Germline lookup yields CDR1 LNHDA and CDR2 SQIVND (reference sequence). With 4 bases clipped from V and 0 bases from J, the junction kept 8 bases outside the gene matches. The CDR3 DNA reads TGTGCCAGTAGTAGGGACGACAGGGTCCCTAACTATGGCTACACCTTC. This gives the protein CASSRDDRVPNYGYTF.

This chain connects TRBV5-1 to TRBJ2-1; TRBD2 agrees at 8 bases. Germline V gene data show CDR1 as SGHRS and CDR2 as YFSETQ. The trim removed 4 bases at V and 0 bases at J, leaving 6 bases unmatched. There are 16 residues in the CDR3. CDR3 amino acids: CASSPIAGSSYNEQFF. CDR3 DNA: TGCGCCAGCAGCCCAATAGCGGGGAGCTCCTACAATGAGCAGTTCTTC.

The chain couples TRBV18 to TRBJ2-4; D might be TRBD1 (6 bases). V lost 3 bases to trimming and J lost 1 base, with 10 bases between them. Germline V CDR1 and CDR2: KGHSH, LQKENI. The CDR3 runs to 15 residues. The CDR3 sequence: CASSPPGQAKNIQYF. For the CDR3, the DNA is TGTGCCAGCTCACCCCCAGGACAGGCCAAAAACATTCAGTACTTC.

This clone has a handful of counts. The rearrangement uses TRBV7-9 and TRBJ1-1; no firm D call. The CDR3 consists of 16 residues. V lost 4 bases, J lost 11 bases, and 26 bases lay in between. Per germline, CDR1 SEHNR and CDR2 FQNEAQ (reference sequence). The CDR3 loop is CASSYPSGRPLLDAFF. CDR3 bases: TGTGCCAGCAGCTATCCATCCGGCCGACCGCTTCTAGACGCTTTCTTT.

The chain links TRBV4-3 to TRBJ2-5, with 12 bases that match TRBD2. The trim removed 4 bases at V and 4 bases at J, leaving 10 bases unmatched. Germline CDR1 reads LGHNA; CDR2 reads YSLEER. The CDR3 sequence is 17 residues long. CDR3 region: CASSPGRLAGGIETQYF. The CDR3 DNA is TGCGCCAGCAGCCCGGGTAGGCTAGCGGGGGGGATAGAGACCCAGTACTTC.

V and J are TRBV11-2 and TRBJ1-3, with D possibly matching TRBD1 (5 bases). Looked up from germline, CDR1 is SGHAT and CDR2 is FQNNGV. V lost 4 bases and J lost 0, with 10 bases in between. The CDR3 is 15 amino acids. The chain's CDR3 is CASSSGGYSGNTIYF. CDR3 nucleotides: TGTGCCAGCAGCTCGGGGGGGTACTCTGGAAACACCATATATTTT.